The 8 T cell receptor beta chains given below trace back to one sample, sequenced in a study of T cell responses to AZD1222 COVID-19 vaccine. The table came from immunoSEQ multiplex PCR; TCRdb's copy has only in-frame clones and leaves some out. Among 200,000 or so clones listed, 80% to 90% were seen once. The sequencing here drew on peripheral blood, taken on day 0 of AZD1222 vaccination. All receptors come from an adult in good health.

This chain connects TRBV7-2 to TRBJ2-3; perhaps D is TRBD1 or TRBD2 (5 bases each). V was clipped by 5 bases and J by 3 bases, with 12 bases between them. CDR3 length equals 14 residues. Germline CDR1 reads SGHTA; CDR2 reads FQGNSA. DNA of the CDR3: TGTGCCAGCAGCCGGGACCTTAGGACAGATACGCAGTATTTT. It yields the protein CASSRDLRTDTQYF.

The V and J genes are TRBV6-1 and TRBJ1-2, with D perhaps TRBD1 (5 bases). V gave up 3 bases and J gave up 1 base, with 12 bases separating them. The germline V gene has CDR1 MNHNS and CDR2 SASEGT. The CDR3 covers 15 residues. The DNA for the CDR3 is TGTGCCAGCAGTGATAGGGGCAGGCGTAACTATGGCTACACCTTC. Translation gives CASSDRGRRNYGYTF.

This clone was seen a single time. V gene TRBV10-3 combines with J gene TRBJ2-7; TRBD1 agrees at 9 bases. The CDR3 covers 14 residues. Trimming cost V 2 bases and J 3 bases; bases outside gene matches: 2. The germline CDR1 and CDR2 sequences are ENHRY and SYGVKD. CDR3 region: CAISERGQGYEQYF. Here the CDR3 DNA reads TGTGCCATCAGTGAGCGGGGACAGGGCTACGAGCAGTACTTC.

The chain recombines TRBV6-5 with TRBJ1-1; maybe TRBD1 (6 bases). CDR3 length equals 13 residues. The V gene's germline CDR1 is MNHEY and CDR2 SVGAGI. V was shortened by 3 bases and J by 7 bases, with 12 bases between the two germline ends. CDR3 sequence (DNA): TGTGCCAGCAGTTATACAGGGATTGTTGAAGCTTTCTTT. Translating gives CASSYTGIVEAFF.

This chain's CDR3 is CATSDRRRGLAGELFF. The DNA of the CDR3 is TGTGCCACCAGTGACCGCCGACGAGGACTAGCCGGGGAGCTGTTTTTT. The rearrangement uses TRBV24-1 and TRBJ2-2, with 7 positions matching TRBD2. Trimming at V came to 4 bases and at J to 6 bases, leaving 10 bases not matched to a gene. The germline V gene encodes CDR1 KGHDR and CDR2 SFDVKD. The CDR3 length is 16 residues.

The DNA of the CDR3 is TGTGCCAGCAGCAGGTTCTCGGATGCTTATGGCTACACCTTC. It translates to CASSRFSDAYGYTF. The rearrangement joins TRBV7-9 to TRBJ1-2; D is unresolved. Germline lookup yields CDR1 SEHNR and CDR2 FQNEAQ (reference sequence). V lost 5 bases and J 5 bases, leaving 15 bases between the germline ends. This CDR3 contains 14 residues.

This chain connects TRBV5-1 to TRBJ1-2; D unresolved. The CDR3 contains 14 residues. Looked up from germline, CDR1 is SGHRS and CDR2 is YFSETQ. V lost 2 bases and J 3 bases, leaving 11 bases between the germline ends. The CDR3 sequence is CASSLGQVDYGYTF. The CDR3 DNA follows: TGCGCCAGCAGCTTAGGTCAGGTCGACTATGGCTACACCTTC.

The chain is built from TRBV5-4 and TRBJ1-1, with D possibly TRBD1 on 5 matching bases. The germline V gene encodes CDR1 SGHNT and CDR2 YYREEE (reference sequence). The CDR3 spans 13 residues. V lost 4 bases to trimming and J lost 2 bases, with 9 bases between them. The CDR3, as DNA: TGTGCCAGCAGCAGGGGCCCTAACACTGAAGCTTTCTTT. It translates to CASSRGPNTEAFF.